This passage covers 25 T cell receptor beta chains from one sample sequenced in a study of glioma-infiltrating T cells after dendritic cell vaccination (dated by TCRdb to 2016 to 2017). The library relied on the immunoSEQ multiplex PCR assay. TCRdb limited this immuneACCESS table to in-frame rearrangements with V and J called. A share of clones is missing; checked studies link under half to unresolved V genes, and the rest is unexplained. The sample table shows tens of thousands of clones, and 80% to 85% are seen once. In total, the top ten clones hold about 8.9% of the sample. The sample in question was blood, obtained before dendritic cell vaccination. These receptors were taken from a human donor with glioblastoma.

This clone was found a few times. The chain carries TRBV19 and TRBJ1-6; maybe TRBD1 (5 bases). There are 14 residues in the CDR3. CDR1 and CDR2 (germline): LNHDA, SQIVND (reference sequence). Trimming left V 8 bases short and J 3 bases short, with 11 bases between. The CDR3 is CASGADIYNSPLHF. CDR3 in DNA: TGTGCCAGTGGGGCGGACATCTATAATTCACCCCTCCACTTT.

The CDR3 DNA follows: TGTGCCACCAGCAGAGATAGGGGACAAAGCGACGAGCAGTACTTC. Protein product: CATSRDRGQSDEQYF. The chain employs TRBV15 and TRBJ2-7; TRBD1 might be the D (6 bases). This CDR3 has 15 amino acids. V lost 0 bases, J lost 5 bases, and 14 bases lay in between. Germline CDR1 reads LNHNV; CDR2 reads YYDKDF (reference sequence). The variable domain in full, with the rest retrieved from reference TRBV15 and TRBJ2-7, is DAMVIQNPRYQVTQFGKPVTLSCSQTLNHNVMYWYQQKSSQAPKLLFHYYDKDFNNEADTPDNFQSRRPNTSFCFLDIRSPGLGDTAMYLCATSRDRGQSDEQYFGPGTRLTVT.

This clone was seen just once. In DNA form, the CDR3 reads TGCGCCAGCAGCCCGGGAGGGACAGTGGACAATGAGCAGTTCTTC. This translates into CASSPGGTVDNEQFF. The chain has TRBV5-1 and TRBJ2-1, with a weak D call TRBD2 (8 bases). The germline V gene has CDR1 SGHRS and CDR2 YFSETQ. Trimming cost V 4 bases and J 5 bases, with 16 bases left between them. The CDR3 is made up of 15 amino acids.

The chain carries TRBV28 and TRBJ1-4; TRBD1 matches 8 bases. Germline CDR1 is MDHEN and CDR2 is SYDVKM. With V trimmed by 0 bases and J by 5 bases, 2 bases remained unmatched. CDR3 length: 15 residues. The CDR3 DNA reads as TGTGCCAGCAGTTTATGGGACAGGGTGAATGAAAAACTGTTTTTT. This gives the protein CASSLWDRVNEKLFF.

This chain connects TRBV5-1 to TRBJ2-1; 7 positions match TRBD1. The CDR3 spans 14 residues. With 2 bases clipped from V and 6 bases from J, the junction kept 5 bases outside the gene matches. In germline, CDR1 is SGHRS, CDR2 YFSETQ. CDR3 amino acids: CASSFRDRSNEQFF. The CDR3, as DNA: TGCGCCAGCAGCTTCCGGGACAGAAGCAATGAGCAGTTCTTC.

The chain recombines TRBV27 with TRBJ1-6; perhaps TRBD1 as D (5 bases). Trimming pared 5 bases from V and 6 bases from J, leaving 14 bases between. The germline V gene encodes CDR1 MNHEY and CDR2 SMNVEV (reference sequence). The CDR3 is 15 amino acids. CDR3 in amino acids: CASSPLGTTNSPLHF. The DNA for the CDR3 is TGTGCCAGCAGTCCTCTCGGGACTACTAATTCACCCCTCCACTTT.

J is TRBJ1-3 and V is TRBV18; possible D gene TRBD1, 6 bases. The CDR3 consists of 15 residues. Germline CDR1 is KGHSH and CDR2 is LQKENI. V gave up 6 bases and J gave up 0 bases, with 12 bases separating them. CDR3 region: CASSQQGSSGNTIYF. CDR3 in DNA: TGTGCCAGCTCGCAACAGGGCAGCTCTGGAAACACCATATATTTT. The entire variable domain, with the rest obtained from reference TRBV18 and TRBJ1-3, is as follows: NAGVMQNPRHLVRRRGQEARLRCSPMKGHSHVYWYRQLPEEGLKFMVYLQKENIIDESGMPKERFSAEFPKEGPSILRIQQVVRGDSAAYFCASSQQGSSGNTIYFGEGSWLTVV.

The chain joins TRBV5-6 to TRBJ2-2; TRBD1 is a possible D gene (6 bases). This CDR3 spans 14 amino acids. V lost 3 bases to trimming and J lost 1 base, with 7 bases between them. Germline V CDR1 and CDR2: SGHDT, YYEEEE. Here the CDR3 reads CASSWGQNTGELFF. The CDR3 DNA reads TGTGCCAGCAGCTGGGGACAGAACACCGGGGAGCTGTTTTTT.

This clone was seen more than once but under ten times. The J gene is TRBJ1-1, the V gene TRBV28; possibly TRBD1 for D (5 bases). This CDR3 has 13 amino acids. Deletions cut 10 bases from V and 11 bases from J, with 23 bases between. The germline V gene has CDR1 MDHEN and CDR2 SYDVKM. The CDR3 DNA sequence: TGTGCCATGTCCGATGACAGATCCTCTGCGGCTTTCTTT. Translating gives CAMSDDRSSAAFF.

The V gene is TRBV5-4, the J gene TRBJ2-5; TRBD2 aligns across 10 bases. CDR3 size: 16 residues. Germline V gene sequence: CDR1 SGHNT, CDR2 YYREEE (reference sequence). Trimming took 4 bases from V and 0 from J; bases not matched to a gene: 6. The CDR3 loop is CASSPIAGGYQETQYF. The CDR3 coding sequence is TGTGCCAGCAGCCCAATAGCGGGGGGCTACCAAGAGACCCAGTACTTC.

The chain combines TRBV30 with TRBJ1-1; D unclear. Trimming cost V 5 bases and J 4 bases, with 8 bases left between them. The CDR3 runs 11 residues. Germline lookup yields CDR1 GTSNPN and CDR2 SVGIG (reference sequence). This CDR3 reads CAWVALTEAFF. CDR3 DNA: TGTGCCTGGGTAGCTCTCACTGAAGCTTTCTTT.

The V call is TRBV11-2, the J call TRBJ2-3, with TRBD2 as a possible D gene (7 bases). Germline CDR1 and CDR2: SGHAT and FQNNGV. There are 16 residues in the CDR3. Deletions cut 1 base from V and 3 bases from J, with 14 bases between. The DNA for the CDR3 is TGTGCCAGCAGCTTAGCGGCGGGGGCGGGTACAGATACGCAGTATTTT. Its translation: CASSLAAGAGTDTQYF.

J is TRBJ2-1 and V is TRBV10-2; the match to TRBD1 covers 7 bases. This CDR3 has 15 residues. The J segment lost 4 bases and the V segment lost 0 bases, leaving 3 bases of the junction unmatched. Per the germline V gene, CDR1 is WSHSY and CDR2 is SAAADI. The DNA of the CDR3 is TGCGCCAGCAGTGAGTCAGGGGGCCATTACAATGAGCAGTTCTTC. Its protein product is CASSESGGHYNEQFF.

This clone was counted between two and nine times. The chain joins TRBV5-1 to TRBJ1-3, with D possibly being TRBD1 (6 bases). CDR3 length equals 15 residues. Germline V gene lookup returns CDR1 SGHRS and CDR2 YFSETQ. Trimming pared 1 base from V and 4 bases from J, leaving 12 bases between. CDR3 DNA: TGCGCCAGCAGCTTGTCACCGGACAGCGGAAACACCATATATTTT. Residues: CASSLSPDSGNTIYF.

The CDR3 DNA follows: TGTGCCAGCTCACTAAACCCCCTTGGACTAGCGGGGACTAGCACAGATACGCAGTATTTT. As protein: CASSLNPLGLAGTSTDTQYF. The chain couples TRBV18 to TRBJ2-3; 12 bases agree with TRBD2. The CDR3 length is 20 residues. Per the germline V gene, CDR1 is KGHSH and CDR2 is LQKENI. V trimming: 4 bases; J trimming: 0 bases; junction bases outside the gene matches: 14.

CDR3 DNA sequence: TGTGCCAGCAGTGACTGGCAGCGGACCAATGAGCAGTTCTTC. This codes for CASSDWQRTNEQFF. The chain links TRBV6-4 to TRBJ2-1, with D tentatively TRBD2 (5 bases). Germline-derived CDR1 and CDR2 are MRHNA and SNTAGT. The CDR3 has 14 residues. V gave up 1 base and J gave up 6 bases, with 10 bases separating them.

The chain has TRBV27 and TRBJ1-1; D remains unclear. Germline V gene sequence: CDR1 MNHEY, CDR2 SMNVEV (reference sequence). Trimming removed 6 bases at V and 3 bases at J, with 14 bases between. The CDR3 sequence is 14 residues long. The CDR3 DNA sequence: TGTGCCAGCAGGGCGCAGGCGAGGGACACTGAAGCTTTCTTT. Amino acids: CASRAQARDTEAFF.

The sample holds one count of this clone. The CDR3 DNA follows: TGTGCCAGTAGGGACTTTCAAGAGACCCAGTACTTC. Translating gives CASRDFQETQYF. J is TRBJ2-5 and V is TRBV2; TRBD2 is a possible D gene (6 bases). V was trimmed by 9 bases and J by 2 bases, leaving 10 bases between them. CDR3 length: 12 amino acids. In germline, CDR1 is SNHLY, CDR2 FYNNEI.

J is TRBJ2-1 and V is TRBV4-3; 9 bases agree with TRBD2. The trim removed 1 base at V and 6 bases at J, leaving 4 bases unmatched. CDR3 size: 15 residues. Germline V CDR1 and CDR2: LGHNA, YSLEER. The chain's CDR3 is CASSQGTSAGNEQFF. CDR3 DNA sequence: TGCGCCAGCAGCCAAGGGACTAGCGCTGGCAATGAGCAGTTCTTC.

This clone was detected only once. The genes are TRBV18 and TRBJ1-6; D remains unclear. CDR1 is KGHSH, CDR2 LQKENI, per germline. The CDR3 extends over 14 amino acids. V lost 3 bases, J lost 7 bases, and 10 bases lay in between. The CDR3 DNA follows: TGTGCCAGCTCACCCGTTCGTGGCAATTCACCCCTCCACTTT. It is translated as CASSPVRGNSPLHF.

The rearrangement uses TRBV5-1 and TRBJ2-1; the match to TRBD2 covers 13 bases. CDR3 length equals 16 residues. Germline CDR1 and CDR2: SGHRS and YFSETQ. The ends lost 0 bases at V and 6 bases at J; junction bases unmatched: 3. This CDR3 is CASSLGGTSGVNEQFF. DNA for the CDR3: TGCGCCAGCAGCTTGGGGGGGACTAGCGGGGTCAATGAGCAGTTCTTC. Supplemented by reference TRBV5-1 and TRBJ2-1, the full variable domain reads KAGVTQTPRYLIKTRGQQVTLSCSPISGHRSVSWYQQTPGQGLQFLFEYFSETQRNKGNFPGRFSGRQFSNSRSEMNVSTLELGDSALYLCASSLGGTSGVNEQFFGPGTRLTVL.

This sequence joins TRBV4-1 and TRBJ2-3; 7 bases fit TRBD2. CDR3 length equals 14 residues. Germline CDR1 and CDR2: MGHRA and YSYEKL. Losses at the gene ends were 1 base for V and 4 bases for J; bases not matched to a gene: 2. CDR3 nucleotide sequence: TGCGCCAGCAGCCAAGCGGGGGGTCCAGATACGCAGTATTTT. Translating gives CASSQAGGPDTQYF.

This clone occurred once. Here the CDR3 DNA reads TGCGCCAGCACCTCGATTGCAGGTTCCTACGAGCAGTACTTC. Its protein product is CASTSIAGSYEQYF. The chain has TRBV5-1 and TRBJ2-7; D ambiguous. Germline assignment: CDR1 SGHRS and CDR2 YFSETQ. The CDR3 is made up of 14 amino acids. Trimming pared 6 bases from V and 1 base from J, leaving 14 bases between.

Within the sample, this clone is medium-sized (0.01 to 0.1%). This chain uses TRBV28 with TRBJ2-7; a possible D gene is TRBD2 (5 bases). Trimming took off 3 bases at V and 0 bases at J, with 9 bases between the two ends. The length of the CDR3 is 14 residues. Germline V CDR1 and CDR2: MDHEN, SYDVKM. The DNA of the CDR3 is TGTGCCAGCAGTTTTTTTGGGAGCTCCTACGAGCAGTACTTC. As protein: CASSFFGSSYEQYF.

V and J are TRBV28 and TRBJ1-6; D gene unclear. Germline-derived CDR1 and CDR2 are MDHEN and SYDVKM. Trimming pared 1 base from V and 9 bases from J, leaving 16 bases between. The CDR3 loop spans 16 amino acids. The CDR3 DNA is TGTGCCAGCAGTTTATATGTGTGGTCAGAGGGTTCACCCCTCCACTTT. As protein: CASSLYVWSEGSPLHF.